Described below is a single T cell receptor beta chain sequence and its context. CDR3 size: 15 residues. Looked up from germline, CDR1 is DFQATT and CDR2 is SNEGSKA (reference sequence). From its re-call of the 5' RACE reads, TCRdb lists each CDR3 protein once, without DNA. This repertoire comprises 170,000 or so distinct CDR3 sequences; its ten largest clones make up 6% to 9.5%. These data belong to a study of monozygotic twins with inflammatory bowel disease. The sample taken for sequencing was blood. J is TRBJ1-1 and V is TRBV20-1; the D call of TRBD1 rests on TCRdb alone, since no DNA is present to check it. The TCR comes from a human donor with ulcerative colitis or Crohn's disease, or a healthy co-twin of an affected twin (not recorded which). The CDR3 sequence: CSARGQGRMNTEAFF.